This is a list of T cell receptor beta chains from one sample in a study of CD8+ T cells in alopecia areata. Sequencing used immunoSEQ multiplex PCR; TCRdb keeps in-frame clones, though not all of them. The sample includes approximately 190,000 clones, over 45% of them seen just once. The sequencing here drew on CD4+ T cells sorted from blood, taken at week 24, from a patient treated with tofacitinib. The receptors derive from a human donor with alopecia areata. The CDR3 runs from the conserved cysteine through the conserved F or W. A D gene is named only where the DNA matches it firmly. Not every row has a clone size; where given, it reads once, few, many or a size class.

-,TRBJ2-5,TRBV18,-,TGTGCCAGCTCACCCATCCGGGACATTGAAGAGACCCAGTACTTC,CASSPIRDIEETQYF
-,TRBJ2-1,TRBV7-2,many,TGTGCCAGCAGCCCGGGACCGGGGGATGAGCAGTTCTTC,CASSPGPGDEQFF
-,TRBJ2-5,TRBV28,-,TGTGCCAGCAGTCCACCGTCCCAAGAGACCCAGTACTTC,CASSPPSQETQYF
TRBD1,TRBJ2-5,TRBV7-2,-,TGTGCCAGCAGCCTCCGAGGACAGGACCAAGAGACCCAGTACTTC,CASSLRGQDQETQYF
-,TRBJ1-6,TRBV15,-,TGTGCCACCAGCAGAGATCATGGGGGAAAGGATTCACCCCTCCACTTT,CATSRDHGGKDSPLHF
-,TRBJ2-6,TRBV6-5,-,TGTGCCAGCAGTTATGGACAGTCTGGGGCCAACGTCCTGACTTTC,CASSYGQSGANVLTF
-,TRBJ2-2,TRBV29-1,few,TGCAGCGTTGAAGGGCAGGGAGGCACCGGGGAGCTGTTTTTT,CSVEGQGGTGELFF
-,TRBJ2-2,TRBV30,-,TGTGCCTGGGGCAGGGACACACTCACCGGGGAGCTGTTTTTT,CAWGRDTLTGELFF
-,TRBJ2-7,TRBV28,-,TGTGCCAGCAGTCAACAGGGCCACGAGCAGTACTTC,CASSQQGHEQYF
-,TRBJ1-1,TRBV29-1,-,TGCAGCGGGGGGACGGAGAACACTGAAGCTTTCTTT,CSGGTENTEAFF
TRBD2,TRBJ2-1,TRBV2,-,TGTGCCAGCAGCGCCGGGACTAGCGGCCTCAATGAGCAGTTCTTC,CASSAGTSGLNEQFF
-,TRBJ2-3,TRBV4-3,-,TGCGCCAGCAGCCAAGATTTAGGGACTGGGACAAGGGACACAGATACGCAGTATTTT,CASSQDLGTGTRDTDTQYF
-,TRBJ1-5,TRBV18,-,TGTGCCAGCTCAGCAGACAGTAATCAGCCCCAGCATTTT,CASSADSNQPQHF
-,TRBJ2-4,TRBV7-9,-,TGTGCCAGCAGCCCGAGGTTAGCAGTAGCCAAAAACATTCAGTACTTC,CASSPRLAVAKNIQYF
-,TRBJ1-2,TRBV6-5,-,TGTGCCAGCAGTTACCACCCATCGACGGCCTATGGCTACACCTTC,CASSYHPSTAYGYTF
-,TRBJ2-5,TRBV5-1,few,TGCGCCAGCAGCTACAGGGGGGGAACCTCTCAAGAGACCCAGTACTTC,CASSYRGGTSQETQYF